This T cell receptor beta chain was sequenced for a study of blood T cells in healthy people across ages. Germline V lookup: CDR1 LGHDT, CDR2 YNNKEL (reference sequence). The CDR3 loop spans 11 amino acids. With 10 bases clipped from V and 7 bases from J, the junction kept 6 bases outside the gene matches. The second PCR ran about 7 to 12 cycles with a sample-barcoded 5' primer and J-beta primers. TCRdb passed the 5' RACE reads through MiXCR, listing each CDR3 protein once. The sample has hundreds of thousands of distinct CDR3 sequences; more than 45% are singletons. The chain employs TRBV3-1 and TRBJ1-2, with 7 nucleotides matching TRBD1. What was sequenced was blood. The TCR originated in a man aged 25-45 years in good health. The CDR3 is CATQGVGGYTF. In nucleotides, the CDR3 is TGTGCCACCCAGGGGGTTGGTGGCTACACCTTC.